This is a list of T cell receptor beta chains from one sample in a study of cytomegalovirus exposure and HLA in healthy donors. Some clones are missing from TCRdb's copy, which holds only in-frame ones; the method was immunoSEQ multiplex PCR. The sample carries around 170,000 clones, roughly three quarters recorded once. Sequenced input: PBMCs. The origin of the receptors is a woman in her 50s in good health and CMV-seropositive. Each CDR3 is given with its conserved first and last residue. The order of the fields is clone size, V gene, J gene, D gene, CDR3 protein, CDR3 DNA. A D gene is named only where the DNA matches it firmly. Size is omitted from some rows. Given values are once, few, many or a class for expanded clones.

clone size: -; V gene: TRBV30; J gene: TRBJ1-6; D gene: -; CDR3 protein: CAWSSRASSYNSPLHF; CDR3 DNA: TGTGCCTGGAGTTCCAGGGCGAGCTCCTATAATTCACCCCTCCACTTT
clone size: -; V gene: TRBV7-9; J gene: TRBJ1-5; D gene: -; CDR3 protein: CASSSTSPGNQPQHF; CDR3 DNA: TGTGCCAGCAGCTCTACCTCTCCGGGCAATCAGCCCCAGCATTTT
clone size: few; V gene: TRBV6-6; J gene: TRBJ1-4; D gene: -; CDR3 protein: CASSYLTSGGEKLFF; CDR3 DNA: TGTGCCAGCAGTTACTTAACGTCGGGTGGGGAAAAACTGTTTTTT
clone size: -; V gene: TRBV27; J gene: TRBJ2-3; D gene: TRBD2; CDR3 protein: CASSLFAGTSGSGPTDTQYF; CDR3 DNA: TGTGCCAGCAGTTTATTCGCCGGGACTAGCGGGAGCGGCCCCACAGATACGCAGTATTTT
clone size: -; V gene: TRBV28; J gene: TRBJ1-5; D gene: -; CDR3 protein: CASSLVQNSNQPQHF; CDR3 DNA: TGTGCCAGCAGTTTAGTACAGAATAGCAATCAGCCCCAGCATTTT
clone size: -; V gene: TRBV4-3; J gene: TRBJ1-2; D gene: -; CDR3 protein: CASSQEGRAGYTF; CDR3 DNA: TGCGCCAGCAGCCAAGAGGGCAGGGCCGGCTACACCTTC
clone size: few; V gene: TRBV27; J gene: TRBJ2-1; D gene: TRBD2; CDR3 protein: CASSPGLAGGNNEQFF; CDR3 DNA: TGTGCCAGCAGTCCCGGACTAGCGGGGGGGAACAATGAGCAGTTCTTC
clone size: -; V gene: TRBV5-4; J gene: TRBJ1-1; D gene: -; CDR3 protein: CASSLSGQGAFF; CDR3 DNA: TGTGCCAGCAGCTTGTCGGGACAAGGAGCTTTCTTT
clone size: -; V gene: TRBV7-9; J gene: TRBJ1-2; D gene: -; CDR3 protein: CASSNRDTLYGYTF; CDR3 DNA: TGTGCCAGCAGCAACCGGGACACCCTCTATGGCTACACCTTC
clone size: -; V gene: TRBV11-2; J gene: TRBJ2-3; D gene: -; CDR3 protein: CASSLSPVTDTQYF; CDR3 DNA: TGTGCCAGCAGCTTATCTCCGGTCACAGATACGCAGTATTTT
clone size: few; V gene: TRBV6-5; J gene: TRBJ1-5; D gene: -; CDR3 protein: CASSPGHYSNQPQHF; CDR3 DNA: TGTGCCAGCAGTCCCGGACATTATAGCAATCAGCCCCAGCATTTT
clone size: -; V gene: TRBV11-2; J gene: TRBJ2-7; D gene: -; CDR3 protein: CASSLEGGNFEQYF; CDR3 DNA: TGTGCCAGCAGCTTGGAGGGTGGGAACTTCGAGCAGTACTTC
clone size: -; V gene: TRBV7-9; J gene: TRBJ2-2; D gene: -; CDR3 protein: CASSLSGNTGELFF; CDR3 DNA: TGTGCCAGCAGCTTATCCGGGAACACCGGGGAGCTGTTTTTT
clone size: -; V gene: TRBV2; J gene: TRBJ1-4; D gene: -; CDR3 protein: CASSLHTEKLFF; CDR3 DNA: TGTGCCAGCAGTTTGCACACTGAAAAACTGTTTTTT
clone size: -; V gene: TRBV6-5; J gene: TRBJ2-1; D gene: TRBD2; CDR3 protein: CASSYLWTSGYNEQFF; CDR3 DNA: TGTGCCAGCAGTTACCTTTGGACTAGCGGCTACAATGAGCAGTTCTTC
clone size: -; V gene: TRBV5-8; J gene: TRBJ1-2; D gene: -; CDR3 protein: CATSRGVGRNYGYTF; CDR3 DNA: TGTGCCACATCCCGGGGAGTGGGTCGAAACTATGGCTACACCTTC
clone size: -; V gene: TRBV11-2; J gene: TRBJ1-4; D gene: -; CDR3 protein: CASSLDSQGNEKLFF; CDR3 DNA: TGTGCCAGCAGCTTAGATAGCCAGGGGAACGAAAAACTGTTTTTT
clone size: -; V gene: TRBV25-1; J gene: TRBJ2-1; D gene: TRBD2; CDR3 protein: CASSSAGAYNEQFF; CDR3 DNA: TGTGCCAGCAGCTCAGCGGGAGCTTACAATGAGCAGTTCTTC
clone size: -; V gene: TRBV4-3; J gene: TRBJ1-2; D gene: TRBD1; CDR3 protein: CASSQTHRGRGGYTF; CDR3 DNA: TGCGCCAGCAGCCAGACGCACAGGGGGCGAGGTGGCTACACCTTC
clone size: -; V gene: TRBV7-8; J gene: TRBJ2-7; D gene: -; CDR3 protein: CASSLNNRGYEQYF; CDR3 DNA: TGTGCCAGCAGCTTAAATAATCGAGGCTACGAGCAGTACTTC
clone size: few; V gene: TRBV7-3; J gene: TRBJ2-7; D gene: -; CDR3 protein: CASSPPDRPYEQYF; CDR3 DNA: TGTGCCAGCAGCCCCCCCGACAGGCCCTACGAGCAGTACTTC
clone size: -; V gene: TRBV21-1; J gene: TRBJ1-5; D gene: -; CDR3 protein: CASSKPRSNQPQHF; CDR3 DNA: TGTGCCAGCAGCAAACCCAGAAGCAATCAGCCCCAGCATTTT
clone size: -; V gene: TRBV30; J gene: TRBJ2-3; D gene: -; CDR3 protein: CAWSLGAFTDTQYF; CDR3 DNA: TGTGCCTGGAGTTTGGGCGCGTTCACAGATACGCAGTATTTT
clone size: few; V gene: TRBV7-9; J gene: TRBJ1-4; D gene: -; CDR3 protein: CSSSFLTVTNEKLFF; CDR3 DNA: TGTTCCAGCAGCTTTTTGACAGTCACTAATGAAAAACTGTTTTTT
clone size: -; V gene: TRBV19; J gene: TRBJ1-5; D gene: TRBD1; CDR3 protein: CASSMVEGARNQPQHF; CDR3 DNA: TGTGCCAGTAGTATGGTGGAGGGGGCACGCAATCAGCCCCAGCATTTT
clone size: -; V gene: TRBV7-2; J gene: TRBJ1-5; D gene: -; CDR3 protein: CASSLGEQPQHF; CDR3 DNA: TGTGCCAGCAGCTTAGGGGAGCAGCCCCAGCATTTT
clone size: -; V gene: TRBV13; J gene: TRBJ2-3; D gene: -; CDR3 protein: CASSLRVGETDTQYF; CDR3 DNA: TGTGCCAGCAGCTTAAGAGTCGGGGAAACAGATACGCAGTATTTT
clone size: -; V gene: TRBV5-1; J gene: TRBJ2-1; D gene: TRBD2; CDR3 protein: CASSRTSGTYNEQFF; CDR3 DNA: TGCGCCAGCAGCAGAACTAGCGGGACATACAATGAGCAGTTCTTC
clone size: once; V gene: TRBV7-2; J gene: TRBJ1-6; D gene: -; CDR3 protein: CASSLMGLRDGDSPLHF; CDR3 DNA: TGTGCCAGCAGCCTAATGGGTTTGCGGGACGGTGATTCACCCCTCCACTTT
clone size: -; V gene: TRBV4-3; J gene: TRBJ1-2; D gene: TRBD1; CDR3 protein: CASSQEFDRDYGYTF; CDR3 DNA: TGCGCCAGCAGCCAAGAGTTTGACAGGGACTATGGCTACACCTTC
clone size: few; V gene: TRBV4-2; J gene: TRBJ2-5; D gene: -; CDR3 protein: CASSQGTEQETQYF; CDR3 DNA: TGTGCCAGCAGCCAAGGGACAGAACAAGAGACCCAGTACTTC
clone size: few; V gene: TRBV18; J gene: TRBJ1-2; D gene: -; CDR3 protein: CASSPPGGGLYGYTF; CDR3 DNA: TGTGCCAGCTCACCGCCGGGGGGAGGTCTCTATGGCTACACCTTC
clone size: -; V gene: TRBV9; J gene: TRBJ2-7; D gene: TRBD2; CDR3 protein: CASSATPGGAAGEQYF; CDR3 DNA: TGTGCCAGCAGCGCCACCCCGGGGGGGGCCGCGGGAGAGCAGTACTTC